These 17 T cell receptor beta chains were sequenced from one sample in a study of brain T cells in children with intractable seizures. The repertoire was sequenced with immunoSEQ multiplex PCR; TCRdb's copy has only in-frame clones and lacks some. Counted here are 80,000 or so clones, 85% to 95% occurring once; the ten biggest clones make up less than 2%. The sequences come from peripheral blood, collected at surgery. These receptors all stem from a boy under two years old with tuberous sclerosis and intractable seizures.

This clone was counted between two and nine times. V is TRBV6-6 and J is TRBJ1-3, with D unresolved. Germline lookup yields CDR1 MNHNY and CDR2 SVGAGI (reference sequence). The CDR3 is 16 residues long. The ends were cut back, 6 bases at V and 0 bases at J, with 15 bases in the middle. CDR3 sequence: CASSRGEGSSGNTIYF. For the CDR3, the DNA is TGTGCCAGCAGCCGCGGGGAGGGCAGCTCTGGAAACACCATATATTTT.

The chain has TRBV5-4 and TRBJ1-3; D may be TRBD1 (5 bases). Deletions cut 3 bases from V and 0 bases from J, with 10 bases between. The CDR3 runs to 15 residues. The V gene's germline CDR1 is SGHNT and CDR2 YYREEE (reference sequence). CDR3 in amino acids: CASSSRGASGNTIYF. CDR3 nucleotides: TGTGCCAGCAGCTCCCGCGGGGCCTCTGGAAACACCATATATTTT.

The rearrangement joins TRBV7-2 to TRBJ1-4; no definite D call. Per the germline V gene, CDR1 is SGHTA and CDR2 is FQGNSA. This CDR3 has 16 residues. The V end was cut by 2 bases, the J end by 4 bases, with 14 bases between. CDR3 protein: CASSLSLGQYNEKLFF. The CDR3 region has the DNA TGTGCCAGCAGCTTAAGTTTAGGGCAGTATAATGAAAAACTGTTTTTT.

The chain's CDR3 is CASSLLRQDQGTYEQYF. For the CDR3, the DNA is TGTGCCAGCAGCTTACTAAGACAGGATCAGGGGACCTACGAGCAGTACTTC. The chain has TRBV7-9 and TRBJ2-7; D is possibly TRBD1 (6 bases). Germline CDR1 and CDR2: SEHNR and FQNEAQ (reference sequence). The CDR3 extends over 17 amino acids. The V end lost 2 bases, the J end lost 2 bases, and 19 bases lay between the germline ends. Full variable domain (outside the CDR3, taken from reference TRBV7-9 and TRBJ2-7): DTGVSQNPRHKITKRGQNVTFRCDPISEHNRLYWYRQTLGQGPEFLTYFQNEAQLEKSRLLSDRFSAERPKGSFSTLEIQRTEQGDSAMYLCASSLLRQDQGTYEQYFGPGTRLTVT.

This clone was found a few times. This rearrangement joins TRBV29-1 to TRBJ1-1, with 7 bases matching TRBD1. The V and J ends lost 7 bases and 2 bases, in that order; junction bases with no gene match: 7. Looked up from germline, CDR1 is SQVTM and CDR2 is ANQGSEA. The CDR3 length is 13 residues. The CDR3 spells CSATGQLNTEAFF. The CDR3, as DNA: TGCAGCGCGACGGGACAGCTCAACACTGAAGCTTTCTTT. The whole variable domain, remainder taken from reference TRBV29-1 and TRBJ1-1, is SAVISQKPSRDICQRGTSLTIQCQVDSQVTMMFWYRQQPGQSLTLIATANQGSEATYESGFVIDKFPISRPNLTFSTLTVSNMSPEDSSIYLCSATGQLNTEAFFGQGTRLTVV.

The chain uses TRBV3-1 (or the pseudogene TRBV3-2) and TRBJ1-5; no reliable D call. Germline values: CDR1 LGHDT, CDR2 YNNKEL (reference sequence). V was clipped by 0 bases and J by 3 bases, with 9 bases between them. This CDR3 is 15 amino acids long. This chain's CDR3 is CASSQEGGYNQPQHF. CDR3 in DNA: TGTGCCAGCAGCCAAGAAGGAGGCTACAATCAGCCCCAGCATTTT.

The chain combines TRBV30 with TRBJ2-1; D might be TRBD2 (5 bases). Trimming shortened V by 0 bases and J by 0 bases, and 9 bases separated the two germline ends. The CDR3 loop spans 15 amino acids. Per the germline V gene, CDR1 is GTSNPN and CDR2 is SVGIG (reference sequence). The CDR3 nucleotides read TGTGCCTGGAGTGTACAAGGGAGCTCCTACAATGAGCAGTTCTTC. This codes for CAWSVQGSSYNEQFF.

This chain joins TRBV6-5 and TRBJ2-7; 7 bases are shared with TRBD2. CDR3 size: 13 residues. CDR1 and CDR2 (germline): MNHEY, SVGAGI. With V trimmed by 7 bases and J by 0 bases, 3 bases remained unmatched. This chain's CDR3 is CASTQRGSYEQYF. In DNA, the CDR3 is TGTGCCAGCACTCAGCGGGGCTCCTACGAGCAGTACTTC.

This clone was seen once. The rearrangement links TRBV4-1 to TRBJ1-2; D is unclear. V was trimmed by 1 base and J by 0 bases, leaving 18 bases between them. Germline-derived CDR1 and CDR2 are MGHRA and YSYEKL. CDR3 size: 18 residues. CDR3 in DNA: TGCGCCAGCAGCCAAGTCCCCGCGCAAGGACCAGCTAACTATGGCTACACCTTC. Encoded protein: CASSQVPAQGPANYGYTF.

V and J are TRBV9 and TRBJ2-7, with 11 nucleotides matching TRBD2. The V segment lost 0 bases and the J segment 2 bases; nucleotides outside the gene matches: 4. In germline, CDR1 is SGDLS, CDR2 YYNGEE. CDR3 length: 16 residues. The CDR3 DNA is TGTGCCAGCAGCGTAGAAGGGACTAGCGGACCCTACGAGCAGTACTTC. This gives the protein CASSVEGTSGPYEQYF.

The chain has TRBV9 and TRBJ1-6; unclear D gene. The V and J ends lost 2 bases and 7 bases respectively, with 10 bases between them. Germline V gene data show CDR1 as SGDLS and CDR2 as YYNGEE. The length of the CDR3 is 14 residues. CDR3 DNA sequence: TGTGCCAGCAGCGTGGAGGGTGAGAATTCACCCCTCCACTTT. Its translation: CASSVEGENSPLHF. The full variable domain, its missing parts supplied by reference TRBV9 and TRBJ1-6, is DSGVTQTPKHLITATGQRVTLRCSPRSGDLSVYWYQQSLDQGLQFLIQYYNGEERAKGNILERFSAQQFPDLHSELNLSSLELGDSALYFCASSVEGENSPLHFGNGTRLTVT.

The V and J genes are TRBV19 and TRBJ1-3; D unresolved. V lost 2 bases, J lost 2 bases, and 10 bases lay in between. This CDR3 comprises 15 residues. CDR1 and CDR2 from the germline V gene are LNHDA and SQIVND (reference sequence). The CDR3 DNA reads as TGTGCCAGTAGTATATCCCTCTTCCCTGGAAACACCATATATTTT. Protein product: CASSISLFPGNTIYF. Together with reference TRBV19 and TRBJ1-3, the CDR3 gives the full variable domain: DGGITQSPKYLFRKEGQNVTLSCEQNLNHDAMYWYRQDPGQGLRLIYYSQIVNDFQKGDIAEGYSVSREKKESFPLTVTSAQKNPTAFYLCASSISLFPGNTIYFGEGSWLTVV.

The chain couples TRBV6-5 to TRBJ2-7; possibly TRBD1 or TRBD2 for D (6 bases each). Germline V gene lookup returns CDR1 MNHEY and CDR2 SVGAGI. V lost 7 bases and J lost 3, with 16 bases in between. CDR3 length: 14 amino acids. CDR3 in amino acids: CASTSWGANYEQYF. DNA of the CDR3: TGTGCCAGCACTTCATGGGGGGCCAACTACGAGCAGTACTTC.

The V and J genes are TRBV3-1 (or the pseudogene TRBV3-2) and TRBJ1-1, with D tentatively TRBD1 (5 bases). CDR3 size: 16 residues. V lost 4 bases to trimming and J lost 1 base, with 16 bases between them. Looked up from germline, CDR1 is LGHDT and CDR2 is YNNKEL (reference sequence). In nucleotides, the CDR3 is TGTGCCAGCAGCCCGCCGGCCGGGGCGGGGAACACTGAAGCTTTCTTT. Protein product: CASSPPAGAGNTEAFF.

The chain links TRBV6-5 to TRBJ1-4; D may be TRBD1 (6 bases). V was trimmed by 0 bases and J by 7 bases, leaving 15 bases between them. The germline V gene encodes CDR1 MNHEY and CDR2 SVGAGI. CDR3 length equals 16 residues. The CDR3 coding sequence is TGTGCCAGCAGTTACTCCGGGGGCCTTGGGGGTGAAAAACTGTTTTTT. Its translation is CASSYSGGLGGEKLFF.

V is TRBV18 and J is TRBJ2-1; 8 positions agree with TRBD1. From germline, CDR1 is KGHSH and CDR2 LQKENI. Losses at the gene ends were 5 bases for V and 0 bases for J; bases not matched to a gene: 12. CDR3 length: 18 amino acids. The CDR3 reads CASSSQGAPLSSYNEQFF. CDR3 nucleotide sequence: TGTGCCAGCTCATCGCAGGGGGCCCCGCTAAGCTCCTACAATGAGCAGTTCTTC.

Of note for this clone: Compared with germline, one end of the junction differs, possibly owing to a read error. The rearrangement joins TRBV7-7 to TRBJ2-3, with D possibly matching TRBD2 (5 bases). The germline V gene has CDR1 SSHAT and CDR2 FNYEAQ (reference sequence). The CDR3 is made up of 14 amino acids. CDR3 in amino acids: CASSLGYGEDTQYF. In nucleotides, the CDR3 is TGTGCTAGCAGCTTGGGATACGGGGAAGATACGCAGTATTTT.